The rows below give T cell receptor beta chains drawn from one sample of a study of OX40 agonist ivuxolimab in advanced cancers. Profiling relied on immunoSEQ multiplex PCR, and the TCRdb table lists in-frame clones only, not all of them. The table records about 90,000 clones, around 85% of them present only once. Here the sequenced sample was CD4+ or CD8+ T cells sorted from blood, taken in a trial of the OX40 agonist ivuxolimab. These receptors all come from an adult with an advanced solid tumor such as melanoma, head and neck, liver or kidney cancer. Each CDR3 is given with its conserved first and last residue. Size values are once, few and many counts, or a class for expanded clones, and some rows have none.

abundance: -; v_gene: TRBV9; j_gene: TRBJ1-1; CDR3aa: CASSVGGARGTEAFF
abundance: -; v_gene: TRBV18; j_gene: TRBJ1-1; CDR3aa: CASSPGTGGTTEAFF
abundance: -; v_gene: TRBV7-9; j_gene: TRBJ2-1; CDR3aa: CASSLTLRASGSSEQFF
abundance: once; v_gene: TRBV28; j_gene: TRBJ2-7; CDR3aa: CASSAPGTGAYEQYF
abundance: -; v_gene: TRBV11-2; j_gene: TRBJ1-4; CDR3aa: CASRSDENEKLFF
abundance: few; v_gene: TRBV19; j_gene: TRBJ2-1; CDR3aa: CASRLGLARGSEQFF
abundance: few; v_gene: TRBV29-1; j_gene: TRBJ2-1; CDR3aa: CSAPRDLGEQFF
abundance: -; v_gene: TRBV29-1; j_gene: TRBJ2-7; CDR3aa: CSVGRDRESSEQYF
abundance: -; v_gene: TRBV19; j_gene: TRBJ2-3; CDR3aa: CASIARAGGPDTQYF
abundance: -; v_gene: TRBV6-1; j_gene: TRBJ1-2; CDR3aa: CASSVPNLGDRTYGYTF
abundance: -; v_gene: TRBV19; j_gene: TRBJ1-5; CDR3aa: CASSMQKASQLNQPQHF
abundance: -; v_gene: TRBV6-5; j_gene: TRBJ2-1; CDR3aa: CASSYGESSYNEQFF
abundance: few; v_gene: TRBV5-8; j_gene: TRBJ1-1; CDR3aa: CASSFGQGDRGFF
abundance: -; v_gene: TRBV11-3; j_gene: TRBJ2-5; CDR3aa: CASSKGLAGGETQYF
abundance: -; v_gene: TRBV7-9; j_gene: TRBJ2-1; CDR3aa: CASSLLRDQPQKTYNEQFF
abundance: -; v_gene: TRBV21-1; j_gene: TRBJ1-4; CDR3aa: CASSKEGGRKLFF
abundance: few; v_gene: TRBV4-1; j_gene: TRBJ1-5; CDR3aa: CASSQDRGQGNQPQHF
abundance: few; v_gene: TRBV7-8; j_gene: TRBJ1-2; CDR3aa: CASSEGQGVGGYTF
abundance: -; v_gene: TRBV19; j_gene: TRBJ2-5; CDR3aa: CASSIRVLRRGDVTQYF
abundance: few; v_gene: TRBV6-6; j_gene: TRBJ2-3; CDR3aa: CASSQRLAGVGDTQYF
abundance: once; v_gene: TRBV5-1; j_gene: TRBJ1-1; CDR3aa: CASSSASPTEAFF
abundance: once; v_gene: TRBV5-1; j_gene: TRBJ2-1; CDR3aa: CASSREDYNEQFF
abundance: few; v_gene: TRBV28; j_gene: TRBJ1-6; CDR3aa: CASSLSAPTNSPLHF
abundance: -; v_gene: TRBV20-1; j_gene: TRBJ2-1; CDR3aa: CSGGTNSEQFF
abundance: -; v_gene: TRBV4-1; j_gene: TRBJ1-5; CDR3aa: CASSQVYPQGKGQPQHF
abundance: -; v_gene: TRBV19; j_gene: TRBJ2-7; CDR3aa: CASRPTRGTSYEQYF
abundance: -; v_gene: TRBV7-2; j_gene: TRBJ1-5; CDR3aa: CASRTGQGTEPQHF
abundance: -; v_gene: TRBV6-5; j_gene: TRBJ1-1; CDR3aa: CASSYSSQRHTEAFF
abundance: once; v_gene: TRBV6-1; j_gene: TRBJ2-7; CDR3aa: CASRYGQGGYEQYF
abundance: once; v_gene: TRBV5-3; j_gene: TRBJ1-1; CDR3aa: CASSITGETEAFF
abundance: -; v_gene: TRBV5-4; j_gene: TRBJ2-3; CDR3aa: CASSLGGAQYF
abundance: once; v_gene: TRBV6-6; j_gene: TRBJ1-3; CDR3aa: CASSRGSGSSGNTIYF
abundance: -; v_gene: TRBV29-1; j_gene: TRBJ2-5; CDR3aa: CSVRRDRVQETQYF
abundance: few; v_gene: TRBV21-1; j_gene: TRBJ1-5; CDR3aa: CASSTTAGTGAFNQPQHF
abundance: once; v_gene: TRBV2; j_gene: TRBJ1-1; CDR3aa: CASTVQGGNTEAFF
abundance: -; v_gene: TRBV4-1; j_gene: TRBJ1-3; CDR3aa: CASSQDLPVGSGNTIYF
abundance: -; v_gene: TRBV5-6; j_gene: TRBJ2-5; CDR3aa: CASSPTSGGSETQYF
abundance: -; v_gene: TRBV10-2; j_gene: TRBJ1-2; CDR3aa: CATSKGAQGRANYGYTF
abundance: once; v_gene: TRBV10-1; j_gene: TRBJ2-1; CDR3aa: CASSEDWTSGVSGQFF
abundance: -; v_gene: TRBV6-5; j_gene: TRBJ1-1; CDR3aa: CASSYPRGNENTEAFF
abundance: -; v_gene: TRBV6-1; j_gene: TRBJ2-7; CDR3aa: CASSEVIGGQYF
abundance: -; v_gene: TRBV2; j_gene: TRBJ2-7; CDR3aa: CASCRLAGGEQYF
abundance: -; v_gene: TRBV6-6; j_gene: TRBJ1-6; CDR3aa: CASSSSSSPLHF
abundance: -; v_gene: TRBV7-2; j_gene: TRBJ2-2; CDR3aa: CASSLLGLPNTGELFF
abundance: once; v_gene: TRBV19; j_gene: TRBJ1-5; CDR3aa: CASSMAAHSNQPQHF
abundance: once; v_gene: TRBV5-1; j_gene: TRBJ2-5; CDR3aa: CASSLGGAQGSQYF
abundance: -; v_gene: TRBV9; j_gene: TRBJ2-5; CDR3aa: CASSVVTYGTQYF
abundance: -; v_gene: TRBV15; j_gene: TRBJ2-7; CDR3aa: CATSRDRYEQYF
abundance: -; v_gene: TRBV7-2; j_gene: TRBJ1-1; CDR3aa: CASSVGNTEAFF
abundance: -; v_gene: TRBV10-3; j_gene: TRBJ1-3; CDR3aa: CAISDIASGNTIYF
abundance: -; v_gene: TRBV9; j_gene: TRBJ2-7; CDR3aa: CASSPDISSSYEQYF
abundance: -; v_gene: TRBV6-1; j_gene: TRBJ1-4; CDR3aa: CASRSRSSDEKLFF
abundance: few; v_gene: TRBV7-9; j_gene: TRBJ1-6; CDR3aa: CASSLVTGGGSSSPLHF
abundance: -; v_gene: TRBV18; j_gene: TRBJ2-5; CDR3aa: CASSPLSDQETQYF